This entry concerns a single T cell receptor beta chain. Its antigen is undetermined. Researchers reported sorting every CD8+ T cell subset in triplicate, around 300,000 cells per sort. This entry is derived from a study of CXCR3-negative and CXCR3-positive naive CD8 T cells. General study results and limits: Naive CXCR3-positive cells had TRB CDR3s more hydrophobic than those of CXCR3-negative naive cells. For naive cells, CXCR3-negative and CXCR3-positive subsets had similar TRBV-TRBJ usage; for memory cells, usage differed. Similarly elevated diversity marked both naive subsets, with memory CD8+ cells showing far lower diversity.

Germline assignment: CDR1 SNHLY and CDR2 FYNNEI. This CDR3 contains 16 residues. UMI-tagged TRB cDNA libraries were built via 5' RACE. From its re-call of the 5' RACE reads, TCRdb lists each CDR3 protein once, without DNA. The specimen's table records over 70,000 distinct CDR3 sequences. The specimen sequenced was naive CXCR3+ CD8+ T cells from blood. Stated subset: CD45RO-CCR7+CD27+CD95- naive CD8+ T cells expressing CXCR3 (TNR3+). The rearrangement uses TRBV2 and TRBJ1-2. The clonotype comes from a human donor in good health. Some clones in this sample may be carry-over from other donors' samples. CDR3 amino acids: CASSEAGSGGGVGYTF.